This T cell receptor (beta chain) emerged from a study of shared clonotypes between healthy human individuals. General study findings and limits: Sampling covered blood only; tissue repertoires likely differ. Clonotypes shared by all four donors outscored non-shared clonotypes in generation probability.

The V segment lost 9 bases and the J segment 2 bases; nucleotides outside the gene matches: 10. The CDR3 consists of 14 residues. Germline loops: CDR1 LNHDA, CDR2 SQIVND (reference sequence). With respect to this clone: Its specificity is unknown.

The naive CD8 population came from CD45RO-negative cells selected for CCR7, without terminally differentiated effector memory CD45RA+ cells. Every subset had its genomic DNA shared out evenly among several immunoSEQ plates. Sorted-subset replicate PCR reactions contained about 200 ng DNA, corresponding to some 29,000 T cell genomes. Here immunoSEQ multiplex PCR was the method, and the copy in TCRdb shows in-frame clones only, minus some. The table includes about 2 million clones, approximately 94% detected once. This TCR was sampled from a man aged 18 to 30 in good health. The source material was naive CD8+ T cells sorted from blood. The V and J genes are TRBV19 and TRBJ2-7, with 7 bases fitting TRBD2. The CDR3 region is CASSYAGVTYEQYF. The CDR3 DNA is TGTGCCAGCTCGTATGCGGGAGTAACCTACGAGCAGTACTTC.